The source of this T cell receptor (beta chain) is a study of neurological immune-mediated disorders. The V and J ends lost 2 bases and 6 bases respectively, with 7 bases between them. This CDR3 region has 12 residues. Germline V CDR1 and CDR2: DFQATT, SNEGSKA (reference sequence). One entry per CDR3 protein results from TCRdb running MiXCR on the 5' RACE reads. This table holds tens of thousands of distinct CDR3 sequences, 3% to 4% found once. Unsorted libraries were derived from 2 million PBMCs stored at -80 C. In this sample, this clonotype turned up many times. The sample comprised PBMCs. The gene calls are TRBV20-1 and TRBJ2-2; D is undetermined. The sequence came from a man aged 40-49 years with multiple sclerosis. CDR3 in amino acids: CSARSHAGELFF. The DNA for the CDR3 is TGCAGTGCTAGATCTCACGCCGGGGAGCTGTTTTTT.